This T cell receptor beta chain was recorded in a study of blood T cells in healthy people across ages. Study-wide findings and caveats: Among T cells, TCR beta diversity per million cells dropped roughly linearly as age rose. Diversity figures derived from one million T cells were judged to underestimate the true value. Expanded clonotype shifts may have been confounded, as the donors had an unknown CMV status.

With a J-beta primer mix and a sample-barcoded 5' primer, a second PCR ran 7 to 11 cycles. Via MiXCR, TCRdb re-called the 5' RACE reads, giving one row per CDR3 protein. This table holds about 830,000 distinct CDR3 sequences, about 62% found once. About this clonotype: Its antigen is still unknown.

Germline CDR1 and CDR2: DFQATT and SNEGSKA (reference sequence). This CDR3 is built from 17 residues. Unmatched junction bases numbered 11, after V lost 5 bases and J lost 0 bases. There were at least 5.5 micrograms of total RNA extracted from every sample. The chain is built from TRBV20-1 and TRBJ1-5; 9 bases are shared with TRBD1. Input material: blood. The sequence came from a young man in good health. The chain's CDR3 is CSAVTGGVGYSNQPQHF. Here the CDR3 DNA reads TGCAGTGCTGTTACAGGGGGCGTCGGTTATAGCAATCAGCCCCAGCATTTT.